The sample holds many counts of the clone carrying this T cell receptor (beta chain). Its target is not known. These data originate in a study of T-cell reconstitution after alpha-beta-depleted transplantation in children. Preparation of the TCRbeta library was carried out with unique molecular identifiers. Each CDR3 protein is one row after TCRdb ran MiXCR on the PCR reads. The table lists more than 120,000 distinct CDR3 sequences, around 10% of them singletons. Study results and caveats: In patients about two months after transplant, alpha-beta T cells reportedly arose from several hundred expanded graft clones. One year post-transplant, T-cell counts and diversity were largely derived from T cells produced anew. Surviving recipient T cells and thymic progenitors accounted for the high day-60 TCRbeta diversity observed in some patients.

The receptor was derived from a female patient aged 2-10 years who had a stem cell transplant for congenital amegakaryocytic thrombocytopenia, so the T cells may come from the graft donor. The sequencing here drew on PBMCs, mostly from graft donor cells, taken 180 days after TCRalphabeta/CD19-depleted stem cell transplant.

The CDR3 sequence is CASSPTSGGREWETQYF. In DNA, the CDR3 is TGTGCCAGCAGCCCAACTAGCGGGGGCCGCGAGTGGGAGACCCAGTACTTC. The chain carries TRBV6-5 and TRBJ2-5, with 11 bases lining up with TRBD2. The CDR3 consists of 17 residues. V shed 6 bases, J shed 5 bases, and the junction held 14 bases outside the gene matches. Germline V gene lookup returns CDR1 MNHEY and CDR2 SVGAGI.